The rows below give T cell receptor beta chains drawn from one sample of a study of shared clonotypes between healthy human individuals. Only in-frame clones appear in the TCRdb table, and some are missing; sequencing was by immunoSEQ multiplex PCR. The repertoire includes around 2,000,000 clones, 85% to 95% of them detected once, and 0.13% sits in the top ten. Specimen: naive CD4+ T cells sorted from blood. The receptors derive from a man between 18 and 35 years old in good health. Each CDR3 is given without its conserved first and last residue. Clone size is given for some rows only: seen once, a few or many times, or a class if the clone is expanded.

V gene	clone size	J gene	CDR3 protein
TRBV2	.	TRBJ1-6	ASKVGPDSPLH
TRBV5-5	.	TRBJ1-3	ASRFTGLSGNTIY
TRBV28	.	TRBJ1-5	ASSLPPISNQPQH
TRBV29-1	.	TRBJ2-3	SVEAGTGGADTQY
TRBV7-9	.	TRBJ2-7	ASSLERTASYEQY
TRBV7-6	.	TRBJ2-5	ASSASNPGQARTQY
TRBV18	.	TRBJ1-2	ASSRTGEGLYGYT
TRBV14	.	TRBJ2-7	ASSQARQASYEQY
TRBV4-1	.	TRBJ1-4	ASSRAVNEKLF
TRBV27	.	TRBJ1-2	ASSPRTGRGYT
TRBV25-1	.	TRBJ2-5	ASSEIGGQGQETQY
TRBV15	.	TRBJ1-5	ATSRDRGPQH
TRBV6-6	.	TRBJ2-3	ASSYGQGGTDTQY
TRBV6-6	once	TRBJ2-1	ASSYAGQGYNEQF
TRBV5-4	.	TRBJ2-5	ASSFGGREETQY
TRBV28	.	TRBJ1-1	ASSPAGGRYTEAF
TRBV9	.	TRBJ1-2	ASSVGEYYGYT
TRBV7-2	.	TRBJ1-6	ASSQTGPNYNSPLH
TRBV30	.	TRBJ2-7	AWSAEIGTSGGKSQY
TRBV2	.	TRBJ2-1	ASIQGLSYNEQF
TRBV7-3	.	TRBJ2-1	ASSPDRGEYNEQF
TRBV4-3	.	TRBJ2-3	ASSQDPLADTQY
TRBV4-3	.	TRBJ2-7	ASSQDEGIGSEQY
TRBV4-1	.	TRBJ1-2	ASSRTGIDYGYT